These 14 T cell receptor beta chains share one sample of origin, sequenced in a study of patients and donors after allogeneic stem cell transplantation. A single record per CDR3 protein comes from TCRdb applying MiXCR to the RT-PCR reads. The repertoire holds about 960,000 distinct CDR3 sequences, with 15% to 20% as singletons. The specimen was blood, either unsorted or a sorted T cell fraction (not recorded which). All receptors derive from a human donor who was either an allogeneic HSCT recipient or a stem cell or donor lymphocyte infusion donor (not recorded which). It is not recorded whose cells these are; they may come from a transplant donor.

The CDR3 DNA reads TGCGCCAGCAGCCAAGATTTGGGGTGGGAGACCCAGTACTTC. Residues: CASSQDLGWETQYF. The rearrangement joins TRBV4-3 to TRBJ2-5; D uncertain. Germline V CDR1 and CDR2: LGHNA, YSLEER. The CDR3 runs 14 residues. Trimming pared 0 bases from V and 5 bases from J, leaving 10 bases between.

The chain links TRBV4-1 to TRBJ1-2; D perhaps matches TRBD1 (5 bases). Per germline, CDR1 MGHRA and CDR2 YSYEKL. The CDR3 runs 15 residues. V gave up 3 bases and J gave up 4 bases, with 15 bases separating them. In DNA, the CDR3 is TGCGCCAGCAGCCATGGACGGGACGCCATCTATGGCTACACCTTC. Protein product: CASSHGRDAIYGYTF.

This clonotype occurred many times. CDR3 nucleotide sequence: TGTGCCAGCAGTAGGGACAGGCTCTATGGCTACACCTTC. Its translation is CASSRDRLYGYTF. This rearrangement joins TRBV12-3 or TRBV12-4 to TRBJ1-2, with 8 bases lining up with TRBD1. The V and J ends lost 5 bases and 4 bases, in that order; junction bases with no gene match: 3. This CDR3 is 13 amino acids long.

For the CDR3, the DNA is TGTGCCAGCAGCTTACAACCCCCTCTAGGAGACTCCTACAATGAGCAGTTCTTC. Its protein is CASSLQPPLGDSYNEQFF. The chain uses TRBV13 and TRBJ2-1; no clear D. Germline loops: CDR1 PRHDT, CDR2 FYEKMQ (reference sequence). V dropped 2 bases and J dropped 0 bases, with 17 bases sitting between them. The CDR3 sequence is 18 residues long.

This clonotype has a count of ten or more. V usage is TRBV29-1 and J usage is TRBJ2-7, with 7 positions matching TRBD1. CDR3 size: 12 residues. Germline trimming cut 5 bases from V and 2 bases from J; bases unmatched to any gene: 3. Germline V gene sequence: CDR1 SQVTM, CDR2 ANQGSEA. CDR3 amino acids: CSVRQGAYEQYF. CDR3 nucleotide sequence: TGCAGCGTTCGGCAGGGGGCCTACGAGCAGTACTTC.

The gene calls are TRBV7-8 and TRBJ1-5; D is perhaps TRBD1 (6 bases). The V and J ends lost 5 bases and 7 bases respectively, with 15 bases between them. In germline, CDR1 is SGHVS, CDR2 FQNEAQ. The CDR3 extends over 14 amino acids. CDR3 DNA: TGTGCCAGCAGCGACGGGGACATGAGACAGCCCCAGCATTTT. This encodes CASSDGDMRQPQHF.

This clonotype was found a few times. The V and J genes are TRBV3-1 and TRBJ2-2; D perhaps matches TRBD2 (5 bases). The CDR3 has 16 amino acids. The germline CDR1 and CDR2 sequences are LGHDT and YNNKEL (reference sequence). V was cut by 2 bases and J by 3 bases, with 13 bases left in between. In nucleotides, the CDR3 is TGTGCCAGCAGCCAATTGAGGCTCGGGGACACCGGGGAGCTGTTTTTT. It codes for CASSQLRLGDTGELFF.

The chain couples TRBV20-1 to TRBJ2-7; D remains unclear. V was cut by 4 bases and J by 1 base, with 11 bases left in between. The CDR3 is 13 amino acids. Germline lookup yields CDR1 DFQATT and CDR2 SNEGSKA (reference sequence). CDR3 sequence: CSAISDLSYEQYF. In DNA form, the CDR3 reads TGCAGTGCTATCTCAGATTTGTCCTACGAGCAGTACTTC.

This clonotype was observed many times. The chain is built from TRBV29-1 and TRBJ2-7; 7 bases agree with TRBD2. The length of the CDR3 is 13 residues. The V gene's germline CDR1 is SQVTM and CDR2 ANQGSEA. V was pared by 7 bases and J by 4 bases, with 10 bases of the junction left unmatched. Written as DNA, the CDR3 is TGCAGCGCCAGTACTAGCGCCAATTACGAGCAGTACTTC. The encoded protein is CSASTSANYEQYF.

This chain uses TRBV6-5 with TRBJ1-2; TRBD1 matches at 7 bases. This CDR3 region has 15 residues. Germline V gene lookup returns CDR1 MNHEY and CDR2 SVGAGI. V dropped 0 bases and J dropped 5; count of bases not matched to a gene: 6. The CDR3 sequence is CASSYSRQGVYGYTF. The CDR3 bases are TGTGCCAGCAGTTACTCGAGACAGGGTGTTTATGGCTACACCTTC.

The chain employs TRBV3-1 and TRBJ2-3; TRBD2 matches 10 bases. In germline, CDR1 is LGHDT, CDR2 YNNKEL (reference sequence). The CDR3 consists of 15 residues. The V gene end was trimmed by 8 bases and the J gene end by 5 bases; junction bases not matched to a gene: 10. For the CDR3, the DNA is TGTGCCAGCCAGAGGAGTAGCGGGGGGATAGATACGCAGTATTTT. It codes for CASQRSSGGIDTQYF.

This chain links TRBV7-9 with TRBJ1-5; no clear D. Germline-derived CDR1 and CDR2 are SEHNR and FQNEAQ (reference sequence). The CDR3 consists of 16 residues. V lost 7 bases to trimming and J lost 0 bases, with 16 bases between them. CDR3 amino acids: CASTLASDHSNQPQHF. The CDR3 DNA is TGTGCCAGCACCCTTGCTTCGGACCATAGCAATCAGCCCCAGCATTTT.

The gene calls are TRBV4-1 and TRBJ2-5; the D call may be TRBD1 or TRBD2 (5 bases each). This CDR3 comprises 19 residues. In germline, CDR1 is MGHRA, CDR2 YSYEKL. Trimming pared 0 bases from V and 0 bases from J, leaving 20 bases between. Here the CDR3 DNA reads TGCGCCAGCAGCCAAGATATAGTTACGGACGGGGCCTACCAAGAGACCCAGTACTTC. This codes for CASSQDIVTDGAYQETQYF.

The chain employs TRBV12-3 or TRBV12-4 and TRBJ1-3; D is undetermined. V gave up 3 bases and J gave up 3 bases, with 9 bases separating them. The CDR3 spans 14 residues. CDR3 bases: TGTGCCAGCAGTTTTCAGATAAGTGGAAACACCATATATTTT. Its translation is CASSFQISGNTIYF.